The sample holds many counts of the clone carrying this TCR beta chain. The antigen is not known. Trimming stripped 6 bases from V and 11 bases from J, with 14 bases between. The CDR3 consists of 12 residues. Time point: newly diagnosed GD, antithyroid drugs for less than 3 months. Construction of the TCR library relied on RNA isolated from PBMCs. This entry is derived from a study of regulatory T cells in long-lasting Graves disease. General study points: Persistent disease samples used TRBV28, TRBJ1-2 and TRBJ2-5 preferentially. TCR diversity was lower in persistent Graves' patients (versus newly diagnosed ones).

Researchers made TCR beta libraries by using iRepertoire HTBI primers and running Arm-PCR on CDR3 regions. TCRdb reprocessed the multiplex PCR reads with MiXCR, giving one entry per CDR3 protein. The table includes about 320,000 distinct CDR3 sequences, 15% to 20% detected once. The chain employs TRBV12-3 or TRBV12-4 and TRBJ2-1, with D hard to call. The sequence was obtained from a female donor with Graves disease. Sequences were derived from peripheral blood mononuclear cells (PBMCs), sampled at new diagnosis, from a patient treated with antithyroid drugs. The CDR3 region has the DNA TGTGCCAGCAGCCCCTTCGCGAAACAGCAGTTCTTC. Translated, it gives CASSPFAKQQFF.